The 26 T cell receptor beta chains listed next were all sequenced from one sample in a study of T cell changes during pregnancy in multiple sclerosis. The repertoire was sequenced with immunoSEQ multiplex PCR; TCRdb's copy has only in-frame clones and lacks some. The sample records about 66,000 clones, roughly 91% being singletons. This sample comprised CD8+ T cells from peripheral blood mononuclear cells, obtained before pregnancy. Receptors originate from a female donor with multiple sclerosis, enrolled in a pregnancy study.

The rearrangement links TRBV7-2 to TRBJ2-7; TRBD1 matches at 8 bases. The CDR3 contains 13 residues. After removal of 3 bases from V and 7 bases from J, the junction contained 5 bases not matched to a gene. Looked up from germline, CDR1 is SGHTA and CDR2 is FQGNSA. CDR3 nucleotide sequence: TGTGCCAGCAGCTTGCAGGGGGCACGGGAGCAGTACTTC. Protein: CASSLQGAREQYF.

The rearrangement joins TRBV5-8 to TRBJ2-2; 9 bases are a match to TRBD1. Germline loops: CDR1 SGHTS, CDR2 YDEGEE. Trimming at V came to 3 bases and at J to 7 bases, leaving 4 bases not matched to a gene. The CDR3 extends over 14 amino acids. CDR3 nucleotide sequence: TGTGCCAGCAGCTGGGGACAGGGATTCGGGGAGCTGTTTTTT. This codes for CASSWGQGFGELFF.

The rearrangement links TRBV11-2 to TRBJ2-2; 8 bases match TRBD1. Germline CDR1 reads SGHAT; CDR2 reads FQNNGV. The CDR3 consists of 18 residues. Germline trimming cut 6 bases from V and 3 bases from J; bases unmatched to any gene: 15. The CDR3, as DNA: TGTGCCAGCAGATACGGGCAGGGGGACAGGTTCTACACCGGGGAGCTGTTTTTT. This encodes CASRYGQGDRFYTGELFF.

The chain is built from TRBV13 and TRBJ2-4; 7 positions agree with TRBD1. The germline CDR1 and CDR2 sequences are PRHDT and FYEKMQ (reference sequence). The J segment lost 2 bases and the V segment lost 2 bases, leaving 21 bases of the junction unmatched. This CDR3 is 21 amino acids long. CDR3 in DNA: TGTGCCAGCAGCTTACGTTACCCGACAGGGACAGAGTCGTCGTCCAAAAACATTCAGTACTTC. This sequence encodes CASSLRYPTGTESSSKNIQYF.

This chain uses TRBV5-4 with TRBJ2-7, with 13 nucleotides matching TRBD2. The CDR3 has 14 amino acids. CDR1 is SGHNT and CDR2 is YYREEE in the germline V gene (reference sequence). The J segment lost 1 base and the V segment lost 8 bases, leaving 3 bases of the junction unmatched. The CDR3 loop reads CASRLAGGSYEQYF. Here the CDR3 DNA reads TGTGCCAGTAGACTAGCGGGGGGATCCTACGAGCAGTACTTC.

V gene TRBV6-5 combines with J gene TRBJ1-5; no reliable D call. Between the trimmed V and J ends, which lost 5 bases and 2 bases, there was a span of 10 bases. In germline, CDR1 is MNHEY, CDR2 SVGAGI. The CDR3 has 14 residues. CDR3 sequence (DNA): TGTGCCAGCAGTCCCCTGTCGGGCAATCAGCCCCAGCATTTT. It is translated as CASSPLSGNQPQHF.

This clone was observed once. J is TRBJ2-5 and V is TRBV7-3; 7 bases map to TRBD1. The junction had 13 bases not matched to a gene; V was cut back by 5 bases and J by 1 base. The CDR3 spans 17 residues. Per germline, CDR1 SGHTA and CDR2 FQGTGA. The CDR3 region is CASSQTGARFSQETQYF. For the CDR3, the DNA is TGTGCCAGCAGCCAAACAGGGGCCCGATTCTCCCAAGAGACCCAGTACTTC.

The chain's CDR3 is CASSSGPPGGYTF. The CDR3 nucleotides are TGTGCCAGCAGTTCTGGGCCCCCTGGAGGCTACACCTTC. The chain couples TRBV27 to TRBJ1-2; D is uncertain. This CDR3 region has 13 residues. The V end was cut by 4 bases, the J end by 8 bases, with 14 bases between. The germline V gene has CDR1 MNHEY and CDR2 SMNVEV (reference sequence).

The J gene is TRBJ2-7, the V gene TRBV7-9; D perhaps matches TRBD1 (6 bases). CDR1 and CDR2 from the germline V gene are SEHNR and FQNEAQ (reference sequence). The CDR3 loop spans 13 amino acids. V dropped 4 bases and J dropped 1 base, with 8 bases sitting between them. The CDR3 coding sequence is TGTGCCAGCAGCTCAACAGGGTCCTACGAGCAGTACTTC. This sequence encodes CASSSTGSYEQYF.

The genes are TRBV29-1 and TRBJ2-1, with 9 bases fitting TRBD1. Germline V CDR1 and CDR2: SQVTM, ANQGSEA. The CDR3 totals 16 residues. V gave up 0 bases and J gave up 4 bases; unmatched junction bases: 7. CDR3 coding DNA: TGCAGCGTTGAAGATGGGCCGGGACAGGGATACAATGAGCAGTTCTTC. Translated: CSVEDGPGQGYNEQFF.

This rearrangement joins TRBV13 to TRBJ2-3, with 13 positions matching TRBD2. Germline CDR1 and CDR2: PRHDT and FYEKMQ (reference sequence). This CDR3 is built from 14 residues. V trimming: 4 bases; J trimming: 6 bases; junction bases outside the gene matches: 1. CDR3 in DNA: TGTGCCAGCAGCTCGGGACTAGCGGGGGATACGCAGTATTTT. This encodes CASSSGLAGDTQYF.

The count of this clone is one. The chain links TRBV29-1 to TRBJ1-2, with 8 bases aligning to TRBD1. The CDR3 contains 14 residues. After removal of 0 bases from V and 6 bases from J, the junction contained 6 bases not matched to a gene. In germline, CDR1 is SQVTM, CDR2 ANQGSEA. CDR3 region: CSVEESRGRDGYTF. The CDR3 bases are TGCAGCGTTGAAGAGAGCAGGGGGCGCGATGGCTACACCTTC.

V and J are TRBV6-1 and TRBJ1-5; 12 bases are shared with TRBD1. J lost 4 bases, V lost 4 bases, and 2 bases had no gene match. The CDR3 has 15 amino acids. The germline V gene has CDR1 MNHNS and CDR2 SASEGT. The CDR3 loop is CASSAGQGANQPQHF. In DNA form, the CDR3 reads TGTGCCAGCAGTGCGGGACAGGGGGCGAATCAGCCCCAGCATTTT.

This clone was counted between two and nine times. CDR3 amino acids: CASSERTGEGTDTQYF. CDR3 nucleotide sequence: TGTGCCAGCAGCGAAAGGACAGGGGAAGGCACAGATACGCAGTATTTT. V is TRBV7-9 and J is TRBJ2-3; 9 nucleotides match TRBD1. This CDR3 is built from 16 residues. Germline CDR1 SEHNR, CDR2 FQNEAQ (reference sequence). The trim removed 5 bases at V and 1 base at J, leaving 7 bases unmatched.

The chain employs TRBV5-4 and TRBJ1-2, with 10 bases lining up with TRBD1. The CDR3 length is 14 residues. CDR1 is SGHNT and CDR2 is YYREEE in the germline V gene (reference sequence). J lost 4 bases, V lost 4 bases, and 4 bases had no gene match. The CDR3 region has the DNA TGTGCCAGCAGCCCGGACAGGGGGTTCTATGGCTACACCTTC. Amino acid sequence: CASSPDRGFYGYTF.

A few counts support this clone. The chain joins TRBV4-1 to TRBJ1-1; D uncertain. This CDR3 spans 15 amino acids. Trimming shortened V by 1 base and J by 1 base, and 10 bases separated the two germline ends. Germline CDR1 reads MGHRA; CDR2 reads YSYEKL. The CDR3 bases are TGCGCCAGCAGCCAAGTGAGGTCCTCGAACACTGAAGCTTTCTTT. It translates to CASSQVRSSNTEAFF.

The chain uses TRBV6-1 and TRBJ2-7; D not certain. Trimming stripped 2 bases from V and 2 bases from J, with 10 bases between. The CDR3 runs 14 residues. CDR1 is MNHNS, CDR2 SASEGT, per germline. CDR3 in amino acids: CASSETPVPYEQYF. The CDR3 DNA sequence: TGTGCCAGCAGTGAAACGCCAGTCCCCTACGAGCAGTACTTC.

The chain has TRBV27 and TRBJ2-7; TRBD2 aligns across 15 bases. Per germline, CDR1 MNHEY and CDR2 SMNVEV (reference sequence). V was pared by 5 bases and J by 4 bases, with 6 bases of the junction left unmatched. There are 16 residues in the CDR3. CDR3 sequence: CASSPWTSGGVYEQYF. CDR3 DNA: TGTGCCAGCAGTCCTTGGACTAGCGGGGGGGTGTACGAGCAGTACTTC.

In DNA, the CDR3 is TGTGCCAGCAGTGAAAGGGCGGGGGGGCCGTACGAGCAGTACTTC. It translates to CASSERAGGPYEQYF. V is TRBV2 and J is TRBJ2-7; 9 nucleotides agree with TRBD2. CDR3 length equals 15 residues. Germline V gene data show CDR1 as SNHLY and CDR2 as FYNNEI. Trimming took 2 bases from V and 4 from J; bases not matched to a gene: 6.

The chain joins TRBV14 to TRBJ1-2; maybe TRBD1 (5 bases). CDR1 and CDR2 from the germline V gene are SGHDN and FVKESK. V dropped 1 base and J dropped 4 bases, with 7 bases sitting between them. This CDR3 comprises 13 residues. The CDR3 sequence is CASSQGGFYGYTF. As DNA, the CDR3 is TGTGCCAGCAGCCAAGGGGGCTTCTATGGCTACACCTTC.

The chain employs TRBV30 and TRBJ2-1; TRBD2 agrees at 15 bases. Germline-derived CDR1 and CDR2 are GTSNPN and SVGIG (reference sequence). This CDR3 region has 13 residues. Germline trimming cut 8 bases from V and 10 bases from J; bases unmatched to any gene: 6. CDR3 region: CAHGTSGGNEQFF. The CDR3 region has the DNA TGTGCCCATGGGACTAGCGGGGGGAACGAGCAGTTCTTC.

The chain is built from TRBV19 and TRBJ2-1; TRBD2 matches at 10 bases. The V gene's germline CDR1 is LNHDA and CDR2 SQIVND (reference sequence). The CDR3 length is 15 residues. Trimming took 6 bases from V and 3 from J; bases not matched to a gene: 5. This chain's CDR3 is CASRSLAGDYNEQFF. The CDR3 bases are TGTGCCAGTAGGTCCCTAGCGGGGGACTACAATGAGCAGTTCTTC.

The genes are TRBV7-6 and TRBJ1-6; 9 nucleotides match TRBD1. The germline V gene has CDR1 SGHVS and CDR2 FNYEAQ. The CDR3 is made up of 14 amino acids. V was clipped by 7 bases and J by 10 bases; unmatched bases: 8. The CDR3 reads CASTGTGSGSPLHF. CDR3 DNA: TGTGCCAGCACCGGGACAGGGTCCGGCTCACCCCTCCACTTT.

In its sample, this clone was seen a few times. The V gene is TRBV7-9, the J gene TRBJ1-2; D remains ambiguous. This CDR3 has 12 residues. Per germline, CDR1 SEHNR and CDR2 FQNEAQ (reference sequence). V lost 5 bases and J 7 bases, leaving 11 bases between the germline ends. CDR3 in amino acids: CASSLEEVGYTF. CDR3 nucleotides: TGTGCCAGCAGCCTAGAGGAGGTTGGCTACACCTTC.

CDR3 coding DNA: TGTGCCAGCAGCCAAGAACCAACCGATGGGGGGGGCTCCTACAATGAGCAGTTCTTC. Translating gives CASSQEPTDGGGSYNEQFF. This chain joins TRBV4-2 and TRBJ2-1; 7 nucleotides match TRBD2. CDR1 is LGHNA and CDR2 is YNFKEQ in the germline V gene. The junction had 11 bases not matched to a gene; V was cut back by 0 bases and J by 0 bases. The CDR3 is 19 amino acids.

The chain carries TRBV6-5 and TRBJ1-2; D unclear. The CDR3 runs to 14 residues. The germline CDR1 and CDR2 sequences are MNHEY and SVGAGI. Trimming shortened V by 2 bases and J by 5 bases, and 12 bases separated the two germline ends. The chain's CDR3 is CASSYEGGGYGYTF. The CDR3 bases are TGTGCCAGCAGTTACGAAGGAGGCGGGTATGGCTACACCTTC.